The next 29 T cell receptor beta chains were all read from a single sample in a study of T cell responses to AZD1222 COVID-19 vaccine (dated by TCRdb to about 2021). The time point label of this sample denotes: baseline before first vaccination. Libraries were constructed by the immunoSEQ multiplex PCR assay. TCRdb retrieved this table from immuneACCESS and kept in-frame rearrangements only. Not all clones are present; in checked studies, unresolved V genes account for under half, and no reason is known for the remainder. Recorded for this sample are 70,000 or so clones; about nine tenths of them occurred a single time. The leading ten clones occupy around 8% of the sample. The input for sequencing was peripheral blood, taken on day 0 of AZD1222 vaccination. These receptors were obtained from an adult in good health.

The DNA for the CDR3 is TGTGCCAGCAGTGACTCGAGAGGGAGGGCCAGCGATGAGCAGTTCTTC. Residues: CASSDSRGRASDEQFF. The chain couples TRBV6-4 to TRBJ2-1; 7 nucleotides match TRBD2. CDR1 and CDR2 from the germline V gene are MRHNA and SNTAGT. CDR3 length equals 16 residues. Trimming took 0 bases from V and 8 from J; bases not matched to a gene: 10.

The rearrangement links TRBV15 to TRBJ1-4; D is possibly TRBD1 (6 bases). The CDR3 has 15 residues. Germline V gene sequence: CDR1 LNHNV, CDR2 YYDKDF (reference sequence). V dropped 0 bases and J dropped 8 bases, with 13 bases sitting between them. The CDR3 DNA sequence: TGTGCCACCAGCAGAGATGGGGGCGCGACGGAAAAACTGTTTTTT. Its translation: CATSRDGGATEKLFF.

The V and J genes are TRBV5-1 and TRBJ1-1; no clear D gene. The CDR3 length is 13 residues. The V end lost 4 bases, the J end lost 5 bases, and 12 bases lay between the germline ends. CDR1 and CDR2 (germline): SGHRS, YFSETQ. The CDR3 region has the DNA TGCGCCAGCAGCCAGCTAGTAGGGACTGAAGCTTTCTTT. Its protein is CASSQLVGTEAFF. Variable domain in full (rest from reference TRBV5-1 and TRBJ1-1): KAGVTQTPRYLIKTRGQQVTLSCSPISGHRSVSWYQQTPGQGLQFLFEYFSETQRNKGNFPGRFSGRQFSNSRSEMNVSTLELGDSALYLCASSQLVGTEAFFGQGTRLTVV.

The rearrangement uses TRBV5-1 and TRBJ1-1; no clear D. V shed 0 bases and J shed 0 bases, with 3 bases lying between them. CDR1 is SGHRS, CDR2 YFSETQ, per germline. The CDR3 totals 13 residues. The CDR3 loop reads CASSLVVNTEAFF. The CDR3 nucleotides are TGCGCCAGCAGCTTGGTAGTGAACACTGAAGCTTTCTTT.

This clone was counted a few times. The chain joins TRBV15 to TRBJ2-4; tentative D call: TRBD2 (5 bases). The CDR3 has 16 residues. V lost 4 bases to trimming and J lost 4 bases, with 17 bases between them. Germline V lookup: CDR1 LNHNV, CDR2 YYDKDF (reference sequence). This CDR3 is CATSTEGAAGKNIQYF. For the CDR3, the DNA is TGTGCCACCAGCACGGAAGGAGCGGCTGGGAAAAACATTCAGTACTTC.

This chain joins TRBV5-4 and TRBJ2-5; D might be TRBD1 (6 bases). The CDR3 is 15 amino acids. V was cut by 4 bases and J by 0 bases, with 13 bases left in between. Germline lookup yields CDR1 SGHNT and CDR2 YYREEE (reference sequence). This CDR3 is CASSTDSRYQETQYF. The CDR3 region has the DNA TGTGCCAGCAGCACGGACAGTAGATACCAAGAGACCCAGTACTTC.

The DNA for the CDR3 is TGTGCCAGCAGCCAAGGGAACGGGGAGCTGTTTTTT. It codes for CASSQGNGELFF. The V gene is TRBV3-1 (or the pseudogene TRBV3-2), the J gene TRBJ2-2; no clear D gene. Trimming took 1 base from V and 7 from J, leaving 4 bases between them. Germline-derived CDR1 and CDR2 are LGHDT and YNNKEL (reference sequence). The CDR3 covers 12 residues.

The J gene is TRBJ1-1, the V gene TRBV6-1; TRBD1 is a possible D gene (5 bases). Trimming removed 2 bases at V and 1 base at J, with 5 bases between. This CDR3 comprises 13 residues. Germline CDR1 and CDR2: MNHNS and SASEGT. In DNA form, the CDR3 reads TGTGCCAGCAGTGAAACAGGGAACACTGAAGCTTTCTTT. Translated, it gives CASSETGNTEAFF.

This chain uses TRBV4-1 with TRBJ1-1; tentatively, D is TRBD1 (5 bases). CDR1 is MGHRA and CDR2 is YSYEKL in the germline V gene. CDR3 length: 15 amino acids. V was pared by 3 bases and J by 8 bases, with 19 bases between. The CDR3 spells CASSHVTGRVFEAFF. DNA for the CDR3: TGCGCCAGCAGCCACGTAACGGGACGGGTTTTCGAAGCTTTCTTT.

This clone appeared a single time. This chain connects TRBV19 to TRBJ2-4; possibly TRBD1 for D (6 bases). The V end lost 7 bases, the J end lost 5 bases, and 12 bases lay between the germline ends. This CDR3 spans 13 amino acids. The V gene's germline CDR1 is LNHDA and CDR2 SQIVND (reference sequence). CDR3 amino acids: CASTMDSQNIQYF. The CDR3 bases are TGTGCCAGTACTATGGACAGCCAAAACATTCAGTACTTC.

This clone was detected once. The genes are TRBV19 and TRBJ2-5; 7 nucleotides align to TRBD2. Trimming removed 5 bases from V and 4 bases from J; junction bases left unmatched: 4. Germline lookup yields CDR1 LNHDA and CDR2 SQIVND (reference sequence). The CDR3 has 13 amino acids. The CDR3 nucleotides are TGTGCCAGTAGTTGGACTAGGGGAGAGACCCAGTACTTC. Residues: CASSWTRGETQYF.

The chain joins TRBV28 to TRBJ1-5; the D is unclear. In germline, CDR1 is MDHEN, CDR2 SYDVKM. Trimming took 7 bases from V and 6 from J, leaving 10 bases between them. The CDR3 runs to 12 residues. Written as DNA, the CDR3 is TGTGCCAGCACCCCGATCTCTCAGCCCCAGCATTTT. Residues: CASTPISQPQHF.

This clone was recorded only once. V and J are TRBV27 and TRBJ2-7, with D possibly being TRBD1 (6 bases). The CDR3 runs 14 residues. V was clipped by 6 bases and J by 5 bases, with 17 bases between them. CDR1 and CDR2 from the germline V gene are MNHEY and SMNVEV (reference sequence). The CDR3 region is CASRRSGTLHEQYF. CDR3 nucleotides: TGTGCCAGCAGGCGATCCGGGACACTCCACGAGCAGTACTTC.

This sequence joins TRBV3-1 (or the pseudogene TRBV3-2) and TRBJ2-3, with TRBD2 matching over 11 bases. There are 16 residues in the CDR3. Looked up from germline, CDR1 is LGHDT and CDR2 is YNNKEL (reference sequence). Trimming took 0 bases from V and 4 from J; bases not matched to a gene: 3. The CDR3 protein is CASSQESSGRPDTQYF. In DNA, the CDR3 is TGTGCCAGCAGCCAAGAATCTAGCGGGAGGCCAGATACGCAGTATTTT.

The chain combines TRBV19 with TRBJ2-1; perhaps TRBD1 as D (5 bases). V shed 3 bases and J shed 2 bases, with 14 bases lying between them. Germline V gene lookup returns CDR1 LNHDA and CDR2 SQIVND (reference sequence). This CDR3 contains 16 residues. The CDR3 DNA reads TGTGCCAGTAGTATTTTGGGCAGGGCCCCCTACAATGAGCAGTTCTTC. Translated: CASSILGRAPYNEQFF.

The chain has TRBV5-1 and TRBJ2-3, with D maybe TRBD2 (5 bases). Germline V gene data show CDR1 as SGHRS and CDR2 as YFSETQ. The V end was cut by 4 bases, the J end by 5 bases, with 14 bases between. This CDR3 region has 14 residues. CDR3 residues: CASSLARPGDTQYF. CDR3 DNA: TGCGCCAGCAGCCTAGCCCGACCAGGAGATACGCAGTATTTT.

This clone was recorded only once. V and J are TRBV9 and TRBJ2-5, with no clear D. Trimming took 0 bases from V and 0 from J, leaving 6 bases between them. Germline V gene data show CDR1 as SGDLS and CDR2 as YYNGEE. CDR3 length: 14 amino acids. The CDR3 nucleotides read TGTGCCAGCAGCGTAGGTCCGTACCAAGAGACCCAGTACTTC. Its translation: CASSVGPYQETQYF. Drawing the rest from reference TRBV9 and TRBJ2-5, the complete variable domain is DSGVTQTPKHLITATGQRVTLRCSPRSGDLSVYWYQQSLDQGLQFLIQYYNGEERAKGNILERFSAQQFPDLHSELNLSSLELGDSALYFCASSVGPYQETQYFGPGTRLLVL.

The genes are TRBV7-8 and TRBJ2-7, with D uncertain. With 1 base removed from V and 3 bases from J, the gap between germline ends came to 13 bases. The CDR3 covers 15 residues. Germline V lookup: CDR1 SGHVS, CDR2 FQNEAQ. CDR3 residues: CASSLVVRDFYEQYF. CDR3 in DNA: TGTGCCAGCAGCTTAGTAGTCAGAGATTTCTACGAGCAGTACTTC.

The rearrangement links TRBV6-6 to TRBJ2-7; 8 bases fit TRBD2. The CDR3 runs 15 residues. V was pared by 5 bases and J by 0 bases, with 6 bases of the junction left unmatched. The germline CDR1 and CDR2 sequences are MNHNY and SVGAGI (reference sequence). CDR3 in amino acids: CASSRTSSSSYEQYF. CDR3 DNA sequence: TGTGCCAGCAGTCGGACTAGCTCCAGCTCCTACGAGCAGTACTTC.

This clone came up a few times. V is TRBV10-1 and J is TRBJ2-1; the D call may be TRBD1 or TRBD2 (5 bases each). Trimming removed 3 bases from V and 5 bases from J, with 14 bases in between. Germline lookup yields CDR1 WNHNN and CDR2 SYGVQD (reference sequence). CDR3 size: 15 residues. The CDR3 here is CASSDRGLLNNEQFF. The CDR3 bases are TGCGCCAGCAGTGATCGGGGCCTACTAAACAATGAGCAGTTCTTC.

This clone was found a few times. The chain carries TRBV3-1 (or the pseudogene TRBV3-2) and TRBJ2-1, with TRBD2 identical over 8 bases. The CDR3 is made up of 16 amino acids. V was pared by 2 bases and J by 4 bases, with 7 bases of the junction left unmatched. CDR1 and CDR2 (germline): LGHDT, YNNKEL (reference sequence). For the CDR3, the DNA is TGTGCCAGCAGCCAACCTAGCGGGCATCCTTACAATGAGCAGTTCTTC. Translation gives CASSQPSGHPYNEQFF.

V gene TRBV5-5 combines with J gene TRBJ2-3; 7 nucleotides align to TRBD2. The CDR3 has 15 residues. V was clipped by 0 bases and J by 7 bases; unmatched bases: 8. The V gene's germline CDR1 is SGHKS and CDR2 YYEKEE (reference sequence). CDR3 DNA: TGTGCCAGCAGCTTGGGGGCGGGAGAGTCAAATACGCAGTATTTT. This sequence encodes CASSLGAGESNTQYF.

The rearrangement uses TRBV7-9 and TRBJ2-3, with D possibly being TRBD1 (6 bases). From germline, CDR1 is SEHNR and CDR2 FQNEAQ (reference sequence). The V end was cut by 5 bases, the J end by 3 bases, with 18 bases between. The CDR3 is 16 amino acids. CDR3 DNA: TGTGCCAGCAGCCCCTGGGGCTCAGGGGCAACAGATACGCAGTATTTT. Translating it yields CASSPWGSGATDTQYF. The full variable domain, completed using reference TRBV7-9 and TRBJ2-3, is DTGVSQNPRHKITKRGQNVTFRCDPISEHNRLYWYRQTLGQGPEFLTYFQNEAQLEKSRLLSDRFSAERPKGSFSTLEIQRTEQGDSAMYLCASSPWGSGATDTQYFGPGTRLTVL.

The chain couples TRBV27 to TRBJ2-7, with no clear D. The CDR3 has 13 residues. Trimming shortened V by 1 base and J by 5 bases, and 9 bases separated the two germline ends. CDR1 MNHEY and CDR2 SMNVEV come from the germline V gene (reference sequence). The chain's CDR3 is CASSLFPKDEQYF. The CDR3 DNA sequence: TGTGCCAGCAGTTTATTCCCCAAGGACGAGCAGTACTTC.

This chain joins TRBV27 and TRBJ2-1; TRBD2 agrees at 8 bases. The CDR3 sequence is 15 residues long. V gave up 5 bases and J gave up 8 bases; unmatched junction bases: 11. Germline CDR1 MNHEY, CDR2 SMNVEV (reference sequence). For the CDR3, the DNA is TGTGCCAGCAGTACAATAGCGGGAATGTTGGATGAGCAGTTCTTC. Translating gives CASSTIAGMLDEQFF.

The J gene is TRBJ1-1, the V gene TRBV4-1, with D possibly TRBD1 on 5 matching bases. V lost 4 bases and J lost 1, with 16 bases in between. The CDR3 runs 16 residues. Germline CDR1 is MGHRA and CDR2 is YSYEKL. The DNA of the CDR3 is TGCGCCAGCAGCCGGTCTCCGGGACTCGAGAACACTGAAGCTTTCTTT. The encoded protein is CASSRSPGLENTEAFF.

V is TRBV15 and J is TRBJ2-2, with 8 bases matching TRBD2. Looked up from germline, CDR1 is LNHNV and CDR2 is YYDKDF (reference sequence). V was clipped by 0 bases and J by 7 bases; unmatched bases: 13. This CDR3 comprises 18 residues. The CDR3, as DNA: TGTGCCACCAGCAGAGATAGTACCGGGAGGGGTTCTGGCGGGGAGCTGTTTTTT. It specifies CATSRDSTGRGSGGELFF.

This clone appeared once. This chain joins TRBV7-9 and TRBJ1-1; no clear D gene. This CDR3 has 16 amino acids. Germline V CDR1 and CDR2: SEHNR, FQNEAQ (reference sequence). The ends were cut back, 2 bases at V and 2 bases at J, with 15 bases in the middle. CDR3 bases: TGTGCCAGCAGCTTATTTCTTTTGGATGGTAACACTGAAGCTTTCTTT. This translates into CASSLFLLDGNTEAFF.

The chain combines TRBV11-2 with TRBJ1-5, with 8 nucleotides matching TRBD1. The V segment lost 5 bases and the J segment 4 bases; nucleotides outside the gene matches: 7. The CDR3 sequence is 15 residues long. The germline gives CDR1 SGHAT, CDR2 FQNNGV. The CDR3 sequence: CASSQGTGTNQPQHF. The CDR3 DNA is TGTGCCAGCAGCCAGGGGACAGGCACAAATCAGCCCCAGCATTTT. The variable domain in full, with the rest retrieved from reference TRBV11-2 and TRBJ1-5, is EAGVAQSPRYKIIEKRQSVAFWCNPISGHATLYWYQQILGQGPKLLIQFQNNGVVDDSQLPKDRFSAERLKGVDSTLKIQPAKLEDSAVYLCASSQGTGTNQPQHFGDGTRLSIL.